The rows below give T cell receptor beta chains drawn from one sample of a study of metastatic and nonmetastatic thyroid tumors. TCRdb re-analyzed the PCR reads through MiXCR. This table holds about 15,000 clones, over 25% found once. The sequencing sample was made of tumor tissue. The receptors derive from a male donor with papillary thyroid cancer or a benign thyroid nodule (not recorded which). Some clones in this sample may be carry-over from other donors' samples. CDR3s include the opening cysteine and the closing phenylalanine or tryptophan.

V gene,J gene,CDR3 protein
TRBV7-8,TRBJ2-7,CASSLRDSSYEQYF
TRBV6-1,TRBJ1-2,CASSELLWGDGYTF
TRBV5-1,TRBJ2-3,CASSLSPTGTPDTQYF
TRBV6-2/TRBV6-3,TRBJ2-7,CASRTRVNEQYF
TRBV12-3/TRBV12-4,TRBJ2-2,CASSLILAADTGELFF
TRBV14,TRBJ2-5,CASSQETQYF
TRBV11-2,TRBJ2-1,CASSTNAGDEQFF
TRBV5-1,TRBJ1-1,CASSFSGQEGTEAFF
TRBV27,TRBJ2-7,CASSFKGGIFYEQYF
TRBV20-1,TRBJ1-1,CSARDLRGRNTEAFF
TRBV12-3/TRBV12-4,TRBJ2-2,CASADRDYSNTGELFF
TRBV6-4,TRBJ2-2,CASSDGDTGELFF
TRBV28,TRBJ2-7,CASSDVSVLDEQYF
TRBV6-1,TRBJ2-7,CASTAGTGAVGQYF
TRBV30,TRBJ2-7,CAWSRDNSPYEQYF
TRBV20-1,TRBJ2-7,CSAPRQATYEQYF
TRBV5-1,TRBJ2-3,CASSHGGASTDTQYF
TRBV20-1,TRBJ2-7,CSARAPGYNEQYF
TRBV20-1,TRBJ1-5,CSVPDSYNQPQHF
TRBV2,TRBJ2-3,CASSASRGTGPITDRQYF
TRBV11-2,TRBJ2-2,CASSLGGQGSSGELFF
TRBV6-1,TRBJ1-2,CASSRNAYGYTF
TRBV30,TRBJ1-2,CAWSFLSLEGGYTF